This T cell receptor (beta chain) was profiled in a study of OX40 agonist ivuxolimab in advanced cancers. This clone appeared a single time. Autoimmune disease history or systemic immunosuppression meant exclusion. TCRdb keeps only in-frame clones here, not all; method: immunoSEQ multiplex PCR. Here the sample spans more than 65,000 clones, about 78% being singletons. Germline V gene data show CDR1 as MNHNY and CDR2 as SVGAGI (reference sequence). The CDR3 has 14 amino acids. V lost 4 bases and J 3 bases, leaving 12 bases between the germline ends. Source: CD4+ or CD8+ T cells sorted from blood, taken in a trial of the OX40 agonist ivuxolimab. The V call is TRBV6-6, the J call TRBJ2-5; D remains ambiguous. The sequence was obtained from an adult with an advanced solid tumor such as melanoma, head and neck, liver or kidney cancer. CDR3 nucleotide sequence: TGTGCCAGCAGTTTGACGGGCCTTAAAGAGACCCAGTACTTC. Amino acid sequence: CASSLTGLKETQYF.